Listed here are 6 T cell receptor beta chains from one sample, sequenced in a study of blood T cell repertoires in COVID-19. Assay: immunoSEQ multiplex PCR; the TCRdb copy retains only in-frame clones and omits some. Of a few hundred thousand clones listed, around 90% are singletons. The sequenced sample consisted of peripheral blood. The receptors shown here come from a woman aged 40-49 years who had recovered from COVID-19.

This clone was counted a single time. The genes are TRBV3-1 (or the pseudogene TRBV3-2) and TRBJ2-6; possibly TRBD1 for D (6 bases). Deletions cut 1 base from V and 0 bases from J, with 13 bases between. The CDR3 has 18 residues. Per the germline V gene, CDR1 is LGHDT and CDR2 is YNNKEL (reference sequence). The CDR3 DNA is TGTGCCAGCAGCCAAGTCGTACAGGGAAACTCTGGGGCCAACGTCCTGACTTTC. Translating gives CASSQVVQGNSGANVLTF.

With regard to this clone: The same CDR3 also results from other DNA sequences found in this sample. The chain recombines TRBV7-9 with TRBJ1-3; D not resolved. V dropped 1 base and J dropped 3 bases, with 7 bases sitting between them. The germline CDR1 and CDR2 sequences are SEHNR and FQNEAQ (reference sequence). This CDR3 has 14 residues. The CDR3 here is CASSLGQFGNTIYF. CDR3 coding DNA: TGTGCCAGCAGCTTAGGACAATTTGGAAACACCATATATTTT.

The CDR3 DNA reads TGTGCCTGGAGCGGGGGATGGGACGCAACTAATGAAAAACTGTTTTTT. Its translation is CAWSGGWDATNEKLFF. This rearrangement joins TRBV30 to TRBJ1-4; possibly TRBD1 for D (5 bases). The V and J ends lost 3 bases and 0 bases respectively, with 14 bases between them. The CDR3 sequence is 16 residues long. From germline, CDR1 is GTSNPN and CDR2 SVGIG (reference sequence).

The chain is built from TRBV5-1 and TRBJ2-3; 11 nucleotides line up with TRBD2. The CDR3 extends over 16 amino acids. V lost 4 bases and J lost 4; bases outside the gene matches: 8. CDR1 SGHRS and CDR2 YFSETQ come from the germline V gene. The CDR3 loop is CASSLGASGRPDTQYF. The CDR3 region has the DNA TGCGCCAGCAGCCTGGGGGCTAGCGGGAGGCCAGATACGCAGTATTTT.

V and J are TRBV30 and TRBJ2-5; 7 bases are a match to TRBD2. Germline loops: CDR1 GTSNPN, CDR2 SVGIG (reference sequence). The ends lost 1 base at V and 0 bases at J; junction bases unmatched: 8. The length of the CDR3 is 16 residues. The CDR3 loop reads CAWSGAIRGDQETQYF. CDR3 DNA: TGTGCCTGGAGTGGGGCGATACGGGGGGACCAAGAGACCCAGTACTTC.

J is TRBJ2-3 and V is TRBV11-2, with 11 bases aligning to TRBD2. The CDR3 loop spans 13 amino acids. The V gene's germline CDR1 is SGHAT and CDR2 FQNNGV. Trimming at V came to 8 bases and at J to 6 bases, leaving 4 bases not matched to a gene. CDR3 protein: CASGTSGGDTQYF. The CDR3 DNA sequence: TGTGCCAGCGGGACTAGCGGTGGGGATACGCAGTATTTT. Looking up the rest from reference TRBV11-2 and TRBJ2-3 gives the full variable domain: EAGVAQSPRYKIIEKRQSVAFWCNPISGHATLYWYQQILGQGPKLLIQFQNNGVVDDSQLPKDRFSAERLKGVDSTLKIQPAKLEDSAVYLCASGTSGGDTQYFGPGTRLTVL.